This TCR beta chain is from a study of technical replicates of blood from a handful of donors. Generated by immunoSEQ multiplex PCR, the TCRdb table keeps only in-frame clones and is missing some. Seen here are about 81,000 clones, less than 95% observed once, and the top ten hold over 0.2%. Deletions cut 8 bases from V and 5 bases from J, with 18 bases between. CDR3 size: 14 residues. Germline CDR1 reads GTSNPN; CDR2 reads SVGIG (reference sequence). This sequence originates from a human donor in good health. Sequencing was carried out using T cells isolated from PBMCs. The chain uses TRBV30 and TRBJ2-2; weak D call: TRBD1 (6 bases). The CDR3 nucleotides are TGTGCCCGTTCGGCACAGGGTGGGACCGGGGAGCTGTTTTTT. It is translated as CARSAQGGTGELFF.